The clone carrying this T cell receptor (beta chain) was counted at least ten times. Its target is not known. Germline V gene data show CDR1 as SEHNR and CDR2 as FQNEAQ (reference sequence). Trimming took off 8 bases at V and 0 bases at J, with 11 bases between the two ends. CDR3 length: 13 residues. T cells were expanded from blood mononuclear cells for 3 to 4 days with anti-CD3 OKT3 or CD3/CD28 beads. IL-2 (around 100 IU/ml) and IL-7 (around 5 ng/ml) supported the T cell cultures. Libraries carried unique molecular identifiers used for clonotype counts. TCRdb passed the 5' RACE reads through MiXCR, listing each CDR3 protein once. The data show around 15,000 distinct CDR3 sequences, approximately 2% seen once. The data originate from a study of beta chain bispecific antibodies for T cell cancers. About the research overall: TRBV sequencing of surviving healthy T cells measured each family's depletion. The leukemia lines expressed TRBV12-3 (Jurkat) and TRBV5-5 (HPB-ALL). Findings and limits, study-wide: In these mixed samples, most targeted TRBV reads derived from the leukemia cell line.

The gene calls are TRBV7-9 and TRBJ2-7, with D unclear. Sequenced: healthy donor T cells cultured with leukemia cells. The clonotype originates from a human donor in good health. Some clones in this sample may be carry-over from other donors' samples. CDR3 sequence (DNA): TGTGCCAGCGGCGATCTGACCTCCTACGAGCAGTACTTC. It yields the protein CASGDLTSYEQYF.